This T cell receptor beta chain was identified in a study of CD8+ T cells in alopecia areata. Trimming stripped 4 bases from V and 4 bases from J, with 12 bases between. Germline V gives CDR1 SGHDT, CDR2 YYEEEE. This CDR3 region has 13 residues. RNA was isolated and reverse transcribed to cDNA, the sequencing template. Libraries were prepared by immunoSEQ multiplex PCR; TCRdb keeps only in-frame clonotypes and omits some of them. The sample has 100,000 to 150,000 clones, around 49% seen once. The gene calls are TRBV5-6 and TRBJ2-7; D is unresolved. This receptor was obtained from a human donor with alopecia areata. This sample comprised CD8+ T cells sorted from blood, obtained at week 0. In DNA, the CDR3 is TGTGCCAGCAGCCCGGAGACGGGTTACGAGCAGTACTTC. This codes for CASSPETGYEQYF.